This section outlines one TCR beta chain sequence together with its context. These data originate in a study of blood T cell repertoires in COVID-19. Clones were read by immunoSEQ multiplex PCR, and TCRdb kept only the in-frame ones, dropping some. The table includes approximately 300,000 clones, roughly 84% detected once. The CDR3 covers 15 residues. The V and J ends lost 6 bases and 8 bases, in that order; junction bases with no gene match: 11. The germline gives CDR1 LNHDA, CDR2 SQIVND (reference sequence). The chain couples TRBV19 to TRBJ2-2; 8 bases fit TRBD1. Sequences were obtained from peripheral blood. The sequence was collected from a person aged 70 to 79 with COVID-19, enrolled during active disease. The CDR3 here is CASRGDRGLAGELFF. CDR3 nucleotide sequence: TGTGCCAGTAGGGGAGACAGGGGTCTTGCAGGGGAGCTGTTTTTT.